These 30 T cell receptor beta chains came from one sample sequenced in a study of blood T cells in healthy people across ages (dated by TCRdb to about 2015). Library construction relied on 5' RACE. The instrument given in TCRdb is Illumina HiSeq 2500. A second PCR of 7 to 11 cycles was performed with a sample-barcoded 5' primer and a J-beta primer mix. TCRdb reprocessed the public reads (quality trimming at Q25 with fastp, clone calling with MiXCR) and kept in-frame beta chains. Identical CDR3 proteins give one entry, which carries the most common genes and DNA. The sample includes about 1.7 million distinct CDR3 sequences, with under 30% observed a single time. In total, the top ten clones hold roughly 8% of the sample. The sequencing sample was made of blood. The receptors here all came from a woman aged 25 to 39 in good health.

This chain joins TRBV28 and TRBJ1-4; weak D call: TRBD1 (5 bases). The CDR3 has 12 residues. CDR1 and CDR2 from the germline V gene are MDHEN and SYDVKM. Trimming stripped 10 bases from V and 11 bases from J, with 17 bases between. The CDR3 protein is CATQTPTAKLFF. As DNA, the CDR3 is TGTGCCACCCAAACCCCGACAGCTAAACTGTTTTTT.

V is TRBV12-3 or TRBV12-4 and J is TRBJ2-7; D uncertain. The J call may not be correct, given that the DNA end is closer to TRBJ2-5. The CDR3 spans 12 residues. The DNA for the CDR3 is TGTGCCAGCAGTTGGTCTTTGGAGACCCAGTACTTC. It codes for CASSWSLETQYF.

This chain joins TRBV5-1 and TRBJ2-3, with D tentatively TRBD2 (6 bases). Germline CDR1 reads SGHRS; CDR2 reads YFSETQ. The germline V and J ends were trimmed by 3 bases and 3 bases, with 14 bases remaining between them. The CDR3 runs 15 residues. The CDR3 reads CASSSLGLSTDTQYF. In DNA, the CDR3 is TGCGCCAGCAGCTCCCTGGGACTGTCGACAGATACGCAGTATTTT.

This clonotype has a handful of counts. This sequence joins TRBV7-2 and TRBJ2-4; D uncertain. The J call may be mistaken, given a closer DNA end match to TRBJ2-7. CDR3 length: 15 residues. Germline values: CDR1 SGHTA, CDR2 FQGNSA. The DNA of the CDR3 is TGTGCCAGCAGCTTAGAGGTGGTCTCAACCTACGAGCAGTACTTC. Its protein product is CASSLEVVSTYEQYF.

J is TRBJ1-1 and V is TRBV7-2; D remains ambiguous. With 1 base removed from V and 8 bases from J, the gap between germline ends came to 11 bases. The CDR3 is 13 amino acids. Looked up from germline, CDR1 is SGHTA and CDR2 is FQGNSA. The CDR3 nucleotides are TGTGCCAGCAGCTTAGTTCAAATGGGAGAAGCTTTCTTT. Translating it yields CASSLVQMGEAFF.

V usage is TRBV5-1 and J usage is TRBJ1-1; 8 bases match TRBD1. The ends lost 4 bases at V and 5 bases at J; junction bases unmatched: 10. The germline CDR1 and CDR2 sequences are SGHRS and YFSETQ. The length of the CDR3 is 15 residues. The CDR3 DNA reads as TGCGCCAGCAGCAACCGGGGACAGGCGGGGACTGAAGCTTTCTTT. Protein: CASSNRGQAGTEAFF.

The chain uses TRBV5-6 and TRBJ2-5; TRBD2 agrees at 9 bases. The closer fit of TRBJ2-7 to the DNA end suggests the J call may be wrong. The CDR3 has 16 amino acids. CDR1 SGHDT and CDR2 YYEEEE come from the germline V gene. The CDR3 DNA reads as TGTGCCAGCAGCTTGGGACTAGCGGCCCTACTAGACGAGCAGTACTTC. Translation gives CASSLGLAALLDEQYF.

The gene calls are TRBV27 and TRBJ2-4, with D tentatively TRBD2 (7 bases). CDR3 length: 17 residues. The germline V gene has CDR1 MNHEY and CDR2 SMNVEV (reference sequence). Trimming stripped 6 bases from V and 0 bases from J, with 18 bases between. In DNA form, the CDR3 reads TGTGCCAGCAGAAGGGGGGGAGGATCCGTAGCCAAAAACATTCAGTACTTC. Its translation: CASRRGGGSVAKNIQYF.

Only a few counts were recorded for this clonotype. The chain employs TRBV7-2 and TRBJ2-2, with D perhaps TRBD1 or TRBD2 (5 bases each). Germline CDR1 reads SGHTA; CDR2 reads FQGNSA. The CDR3 spans 14 residues. The germline V and J ends were trimmed by 4 bases and 6 bases, with 12 bases remaining between them. CDR3 DNA sequence: TGTGCCAGCAGCTACGCCCGGGACCCCGGGGAGCTGTTTTTT. Protein: CASSYARDPGELFF.

The chain combines TRBV6-2 or TRBV6-3 with TRBJ2-1; 8 positions agree with TRBD2. The V segment lost 7 bases and the J segment 2 bases; nucleotides outside the gene matches: 7. The germline V gene encodes CDR1 MNHEY and CDR2 SVGEGT. The CDR3 spans 15 residues. CDR3 sequence: CASKRAGGPYNEQFF. CDR3 bases: TGTGCCAGCAAGCGGGCGGGAGGCCCCTACAATGAGCAGTTCTTC.

V is TRBV24-1 and J is TRBJ2-2, with 9 bases fitting TRBD1. The CDR3 consists of 16 residues. V was clipped by 3 bases and J by 1 base; unmatched bases: 2. Germline assignment: CDR1 KGHDR and CDR2 SFDVKD. The CDR3 sequence: CATSDPGQGNTGELFF. The CDR3 nucleotides are TGTGCCACCAGTGATCCGGGACAGGGGAACACCGGGGAGCTGTTTTTT.

This clonotype has a count of ten or more. The chain employs TRBV20-1 and TRBJ1-5; D gene unclear. The CDR3 length is 14 residues. V shed 0 bases and J shed 3 bases, with 9 bases lying between them. Per germline, CDR1 DFQATT and CDR2 SNEGSKA (reference sequence). The CDR3 loop is CSAREGRSNQPQHF. The CDR3 DNA reads as TGCAGTGCTAGAGAGGGCAGGTCCAATCAGCCCCAGCATTTT.

The sample holds many counts of this clonotype. The chain couples TRBV15 to TRBJ2-6, with D unclear. The V gene's germline CDR1 is LNHNV and CDR2 YYDKDF (reference sequence). V was trimmed by 4 bases and J by 0 bases, leaving 4 bases between them. The CDR3 length is 14 residues. The CDR3, as DNA: TGTGCCACCAGCACCCGCTCTGGGGCCAACGTCCTGACTTTC. Protein product: CATSTRSGANVLTF.

The gene calls are TRBV7-9 and TRBJ1-1; a possible D gene is TRBD1 (5 bases). The CDR3 length is 12 residues. Germline CDR1 reads SEHNR; CDR2 reads FQNEAQ (reference sequence). Trimming shortened V by 6 bases and J by 5 bases, and 10 bases separated the two germline ends. Written as DNA, the CDR3 is TGTGCCAGCAGGTCAGGGAGGACTGAAGCTTTCTTT. As protein: CASRSGRTEAFF.

This clonotype has ten or more counts. The chain combines TRBV12-3 or TRBV12-4 with TRBJ2-1; TRBD2 aligns across 11 bases. V lost 3 bases, J lost 6 bases, and 4 bases stayed unmatched. This CDR3 has 15 residues. The CDR3 sequence is CASSFGLAGRNEQFF. CDR3 nucleotide sequence: TGTGCCAGCAGTTTCGGACTAGCGGGTCGCAATGAGCAGTTCTTC.

The sample holds a few counts of this clonotype. The V and J genes are TRBV7-2 and TRBJ2-6; no clear D. CDR1 is SGHTA and CDR2 is FQGNSA in the germline V gene. This CDR3 contains 17 residues. V dropped 5 bases and J dropped 0 bases, with 14 bases sitting between them. CDR3 DNA: TGTGCCAGCAGCGTATCGGCGGTAAACTCTGGGGCCAACGTCCTGACTTTC. Translating gives CASSVSAVNSGANVLTF.

The CDR3 region is CASSGRLVGIEQYF. The CDR3, as DNA: TGTGCCAGCAGTGGGAGACTAGTGGGAATCGAGCAGTACTTC. J is TRBJ2-7 and V is TRBV6-6; D is possibly TRBD2 (6 bases). Germline values: CDR1 MNHNY, CDR2 SVGAGI (reference sequence). V lost 5 bases and J lost 6, with 17 bases in between. The CDR3 consists of 14 residues.

The chain joins TRBV6-1 to TRBJ2-4; D unresolved. CDR1 is MNHNS, CDR2 SASEGT, per germline. V lost 5 bases, J lost 1 base, and 12 bases lay in between. The CDR3 runs 15 residues. CDR3 bases: TGTGCCAGCAGTCCCGTAGCAGCCGCCAAAAACATTCAGTACTTC. Its protein product is CASSPVAAAKNIQYF.

The rearrangement links TRBV10-1 to TRBJ2-2; possibly TRBD2 for D (6 bases). Between the trimmed V and J ends, which lost 2 bases and 6 bases, there was a span of 16 bases. The CDR3 runs 16 residues. CDR1 is WNHNN and CDR2 is SYGVQD in the germline V gene (reference sequence). CDR3 in amino acids: CASSERSGETAGELFF. The CDR3 bases are TGCGCCAGCAGTGAGCGTTCGGGGGAAACGGCCGGGGAGCTGTTTTTT.

Worth noting for this clonotype: This sequence may be a read error, since a much larger clone differs from it by one base. The chain recombines TRBV19 with TRBJ1-1; D gene uncertain. CDR1 LNHDA and CDR2 SQIVND come from the germline V gene (reference sequence). The CDR3 spans 11 residues. The CDR3 loop reads CSSSVNTEAFF. The CDR3 nucleotides read TGTTCCAGTTCTGTGAACACTGAAGCTTTCTTT.

With respect to this clonotype: This clone may be a read error of a much larger clone one base away. This chain joins TRBV5-1 and TRBJ2-5, with D perhaps matching TRBD2 (6 bases). From germline, CDR1 is SGHRS and CDR2 YFSETQ. Trimming took 3 bases from V and 5 from J, leaving 14 bases between them. This CDR3 spans 14 amino acids. This CDR3 is CASSWEAGWETQYF. CDR3 nucleotides: TGCGCCAGCAGCTGGGAGGCCGGGTGGGAGACCCAGTACTTC.

This clonotype came up many times. The chain joins TRBV7-2 to TRBJ2-1, with 7 nucleotides matching TRBD2. The CDR3 is made up of 15 amino acids. The ends lost 3 bases at V and 0 bases at J; junction bases unmatched: 2. Germline CDR1 is SGHTA and CDR2 is FQGNSA. CDR3 region: CASSFWGGSYNEQFF. In DNA form, the CDR3 reads TGTGCCAGCAGCTTTTGGGGGGGCTCCTACAATGAGCAGTTCTTC.

This clonotype was seen a few times. The chain recombines TRBV4-2 with TRBJ2-5, with D unclear. V was pared by 0 bases and J by 4 bases, with 12 bases between. Germline V CDR1 and CDR2: LGHNA, YNFKEQ. This CDR3 is 15 amino acids long. This CDR3 is CASSQDPSRVETQYF. As DNA, the CDR3 is TGTGCCAGCAGCCAAGACCCGAGCCGGGTAGAGACCCAGTACTTC.

The J gene is TRBJ2-3, the V gene TRBV6-5; 8 bases line up with TRBD2. The CDR3 loop spans 15 amino acids. J was trimmed by 6 bases and V by 5 bases; bases with no gene match: 10. Per the germline V gene, CDR1 is MNHEY and CDR2 is SVGAGI. In DNA, the CDR3 is TGTGCCAGCAGTACAGTGACAAGCGGGGGTGATACGCAGTATTTT. Translated: CASSTVTSGGDTQYF.

The chain has TRBV15 and TRBJ1-2, with 7 bases that match TRBD1. This CDR3 has 11 residues. The V gene's germline CDR1 is LNHNV and CDR2 YYDKDF (reference sequence). The V segment lost 3 bases and the J segment 10 bases; nucleotides outside the gene matches: 2. CDR3 bases: TGTGCCACCAGCAGTGACAGGGTCTACACCTTC. Its protein is CATSSDRVYTF.

The chain combines TRBV25-1 with TRBJ2-1; 7 bases align to TRBD2. With 1 base clipped from V and 9 bases from J, the junction kept 12 bases outside the gene matches. The CDR3 runs to 16 residues. Germline V gene sequence: CDR1 MGHDK, CDR2 SYGVNS. The CDR3 here is CASSESRLASLGEQFF. In DNA form, the CDR3 reads TGTGCCAGCAGTGAATCTAGACTAGCCTCCTTAGGTGAGCAGTTCTTC.

As regards this clonotype: At one of its ends the junction is not consistent with the germline gene, which may arise from a read error. The V call is TRBV6-6, the J call TRBJ2-1; 11 bases align to TRBD2. Germline CDR1 MNHNY, CDR2 SVGAGI (reference sequence). The CDR3 is 15 residues long. CDR3: CASCYQGTSGNEQFF. As DNA, the CDR3 is TGTGCCAGCTGTTACCAAGGGACTAGCGGCAATGAGCAGTTCTTC.

This clonotype was seen more than once but under ten times. The chain links TRBV20-1 to TRBJ2-7, with 12 bases lining up with TRBD1. The CDR3 sequence is 17 residues long. V lost 5 bases, J lost 6 bases, and 17 bases stayed unmatched. The germline gives CDR1 DFQATT, CDR2 SNEGSKA (reference sequence). Here the CDR3 DNA reads TGCAGTGCTCCCGTCGTAGGGACAGGGGGCGCCGGGTCCGAGCAGTACTTC. Translated: CSAPVVGTGGAGSEQYF.

With respect to this clonotype: A junction boundary mismatches the germline segment, possibly from a read error. V and J are TRBV3-1 and TRBJ2-3; 8 bases align to TRBD1. CDR1 and CDR2 (germline): LGHDT, YNNKEL (reference sequence). The CDR3 runs 15 residues. The CDR3 bases are TGTGCCGGCAGCCCCCTACAGGGGGTCACAGATACGCAGTATTTT. Its translation: CAGSPLQGVTDTQYF.

This chain connects TRBV6-2 or TRBV6-3 to TRBJ1-4; no firm D call. The CDR3 runs to 14 residues. Trimming left V 2 bases short and J 6 bases short, with 10 bases between. Germline V gives CDR1 MNHEY, CDR2 SVGEGT. The CDR3 DNA reads as TGTGCCAGCAGTTACGAGTGGATATATGAAAAACTGTTTTTT. Amino acid sequence: CASSYEWIYEKLFF.